This TCR beta chain came from a study of blood T cells in healthy people across ages. General study findings and limits: Diversity estimated from one million T cells was considered an underestimate.

The authors isolated at least 7 million PBMCs per sample. With a J-beta primer mix and a sample-barcoded 5' primer, a second PCR ran about 6 to 11 cycles. TCRdb reanalysed the 5' RACE reads using MiXCR and keeps one entry per CDR3 protein. The sample shows around 1,500,000 distinct CDR3 sequences, 25% to 30% of them seen only once. A few counts support this clonotype. Its target is not known. Between the trimmed V and J ends, which lost 6 bases and 2 bases, there was a span of 9 bases. The CDR3 extends over 14 amino acids. Germline V lookup: CDR1 SGHRS, CDR2 YFSETQ. Sequencing was performed on blood. The sequence derives from a woman aged 25 to 39 in good health. The V and J genes are TRBV5-1 and TRBJ2-6; D not certain. The CDR3 nucleotides read TGCGCCAGCAAATTGACGGCTGGGGCCAACGTCCTGACTTTC. Its translation: CASKLTAGANVLTF.